A selection of T cell receptor beta chains follows, all from one sample in a study of T cells expressing NK-cell markers. Reanalyzing the 5' RACE reads, TCRdb keeps one entry per CDR3 protein, without DNA. This sample's clone table lists 500,000 to 700,000 distinct CDR3 sequences. Sequencing used blood T cells: a sorted CD56 or NKG2C T cell subset, CD4+ or CD8+ T cells, or bulk PBMC T cells (not recorded which). These receptors originate from a man aged 18 to 29 in good health. Both conserved end residues are part of each CDR3. Each record gives: V gene, J gene, CDR3 protein.

v_call: TRBV6-6
j_call: TRBJ2-3
cdr3_aa: CASSYAVGDTQYF

v_call: TRBV12-3/TRBV12-4
j_call: TRBJ2-5
cdr3_aa: CASTDGTSGVGDTQYF

v_call: TRBV12-3/TRBV12-4
j_call: TRBJ2-2
cdr3_aa: CASSPGQGQVGELFF

v_call: TRBV10-3
j_call: TRBJ2-5
cdr3_aa: CAISTSGSIQETQYF

v_call: TRBV18
j_call: TRBJ2-2
cdr3_aa: CASSPPRDSLAGSAGELFF

v_call: TRBV12-3/TRBV12-4
j_call: TRBJ2-3
cdr3_aa: CASSLVGQGATDTQYF

v_call: TRBV5-5
j_call: TRBJ1-1
cdr3_aa: CASSLDRYTEAFF

v_call: TRBV29-1
j_call: TRBJ2-3
cdr3_aa: CSVKSQGRTDTQYF

v_call: TRBV7-2
j_call: TRBJ2-1
cdr3_aa: CASSVTGVGYNEQFF

v_call: TRBV24-1
j_call: TRBJ2-5
cdr3_aa: CATSDAQGAWETQYF

v_call: TRBV20-1
j_call: TRBJ1-5
cdr3_aa: CSARPGGRADQPQHF

v_call: TRBV27
j_call: TRBJ2-7
cdr3_aa: CAGKGPDLYEQYF

v_call: TRBV3-1
j_call: TRBJ2-5
cdr3_aa: CASSHRQIHQETQYF

v_call: TRBV12-3/TRBV12-4
j_call: TRBJ2-7
cdr3_aa: CASSFNPGSYEQYF

v_call: TRBV5-1
j_call: TRBJ2-3
cdr3_aa: CASSLARTGGTDTQYF

v_call: TRBV4-1
j_call: TRBJ2-1
cdr3_aa: CASSLDTRTGTDGDEQFF

v_call: TRBV5-5
j_call: TRBJ2-5
cdr3_aa: CASSPSWRRGQETQYF

v_call: TRBV29-1
j_call: TRBJ1-2
cdr3_aa: CSVRDNYGYTF

v_call: TRBV15
j_call: TRBJ2-1
cdr3_aa: CATSREGGSGRADPFF

v_call: TRBV7-6
j_call: TRBJ1-1
cdr3_aa: CASSSTWGAEAFF

v_call: TRBV5-1
j_call: TRBJ1-2
cdr3_aa: CASSTQDRFWDGYTF

v_call: TRBV20-1
j_call: TRBJ2-1
cdr3_aa: CSARGLVAATSGRDEQFF

v_call: TRBV29-1
j_call: TRBJ2-2
cdr3_aa: CSVEDLSNTGELFF

v_call: TRBV5-6
j_call: TRBJ2-1
cdr3_aa: CASRDAYNEQFF

v_call: TRBV27
j_call: TRBJ1-5
cdr3_aa: CASSFNGGSDQPQHF

v_call: TRBV15
j_call: TRBJ2-7
cdr3_aa: CATSREVPQPHEQYF

v_call: TRBV6-1
j_call: TRBJ1-1
cdr3_aa: CASSFPTTGVGMNTEAFF

v_call: TRBV5-1
j_call: TRBJ2-7
cdr3_aa: CASSLVSGASYEQYF

v_call: TRBV12-3/TRBV12-4
j_call: TRBJ1-4
cdr3_aa: CASSWTGDWEKLFF

v_call: TRBV6-2/TRBV6-3
j_call: TRBJ2-1
cdr3_aa: CASPRLAKTYNEQFF

v_call: TRBV20-1
j_call: TRBJ1-2
cdr3_aa: CSAIRGDGYTF

v_call: TRBV7-6
j_call: TRBJ2-3
cdr3_aa: CASSPDSSTDTQYF

v_call: TRBV20-1
j_call: TRBJ2-1
cdr3_aa: CSADGAGAGNEQFF

v_call: TRBV27
j_call: TRBJ2-7
cdr3_aa: CASTPGRRSYEQYF

v_call: TRBV7-9
j_call: TRBJ2-2
cdr3_aa: CASSLVFGHGTTGELFF